This is a list of T cell receptor beta chains from one sample in a study of blood T cell repertoires in COVID-19. The assay was immunoSEQ multiplex PCR, and TCRdb's table has in-frame clones only and misses some. The sample lists about 80,000 clones; less than 85% were seen once. The sequencing sample was made of peripheral blood. The receptors were gathered from a man between 65 and 85 years old with active or convalescent COVID-19. Each CDR3 is given with its conserved first and last residue. A D gene is named only where the DNA matches it firmly. Expanded clones get a size class; other rows say once, few or many, or leave the size out.

d_call clone_size j_call v_call cdr3_nt cdr3_aa
. . TRBJ2-6 TRBV19 TGTGCCAGTACTCCCAGTCCTGGGGCCAACGTCCTGACTTTC CASTPSPGANVLTF
. many TRBJ2-5 TRBV9 TGTGCCAGCAGCGTAGGAGACTTGATAGAGACCCAGTACTTC CASSVGDLIETQYF
TRBD1 . TRBJ1-1 TRBV5-8 TGTGCCAGCAGCCAAGGGGGCTCGGGGACTGAAGCTTTCTTT CASSQGGSGTEAFF
. once TRBJ1-2 TRBV11-1 TGTGCCAGCAGCTTCAGGGGCGGCCATGGCTACACCTTC CASSFRGGHGYTF
. . TRBJ1-5 TRBV19 TGTGCCTCCCAAGGGGGGGGAGTCCATAGCAATCAGCCCCAGCATTTT CASQGGGVHSNQPQHF
TRBD1 . TRBJ2-1 TRBV7-3 TGTGCCAGCAGCTTAGACAGGGAAGGGGAGCAGTTCTTC CASSLDREGEQFF
TRBD1 once TRBJ1-1 TRBV19 TGTGCCAGTAGTATAGACCCAGGGGGATTGAACACTGAAGCTTTCTTT CASSIDPGGLNTEAFF
. . TRBJ2-7 TRBV29-1 TGCAGCGTTGACCCCCTCTGGGACACTCACACTCAGTACTTC CSVDPLWDTHTQYF
TRBD1 . TRBJ1-6 TRBV28 TGTGCCAGCAGCAGGACAGGGGCCGGCCCACCCCTCCACTTT CASSRTGAGPPLHF
TRBD1 . TRBJ1-2 TRBV3-1/TRBV3-2 TGTGCCAGCAGCCGGACAGGGGATGGCTACACCTTC CASSRTGDGYTF
TRBD2 . TRBJ2-1 TRBV7-2 TGTGCCAGCAGCTTAAGCGGGGGGGGGAATGAGCAGTTCTTC CASSLSGGGNEQFF
. . TRBJ1-1 TRBV6-5 TGTGCCAGCAGTTACTCGAGGGGGGGACTGAACACTGAAGCTTTCTTT CASSYSRGGLNTEAFF
. . TRBJ1-5 TRBV7-8 TGTGCCAGCAGCATGACAGAGCCCCAGCCCCAGCATTTT CASSMTEPQPQHF
. medium-sized TRBJ1-1 TRBV2 TGTGCCAGACGGGGGGAGGGCACTGAAGCTTTCTTT CARRGEGTEAFF
. . TRBJ1-6 TRBV11-1 TGTGCCAGCGCTCGGGGGTACTGGGATTCACCCCTCCACTTT CASARGYWDSPLHF
. few TRBJ1-6 TRBV2 TGTGCCAGCAGTGTTCTGGCAGATCACGGGTCACCCCTCCACTTT CASSVLADHGSPLHF
. . TRBJ1-1 TRBV23-1 TGCGCCAGCAACCAAGGGGATTTGAACACTGAAGCTTTCTTT CASNQGDLNTEAFF
TRBD2 few TRBJ2-5 TRBV6-6 TGTGCCAGCAGTTTTCAGCGGGGGGGCCAGGAGACCCAGTACTTC CASSFQRGGQETQYF
TRBD1 . TRBJ2-7 TRBV4-1 TGCGCCAGCAGCCACGGGACAGCCCTATACGAGCAGTACTTC CASSHGTALYEQYF
. . TRBJ1-2 TRBV28 TGTGCCAGCAGCCTTAACTATGGCTACACCTTC CASSLNYGYTF
. . TRBJ2-3 TRBV6-6 TGTGCCAGCAGCACTAGTGGAGGGAGGCGGGCAGATACGCAGTATTTT CASSTSGGRRADTQYF
. . TRBJ2-6 TRBV19 TGTGCCAGTGGAACTCCAGGGACTGGGGCCAACGTCCTGACTTTC CASGTPGTGANVLTF
TRBD2 . TRBJ2-5 TRBV14 TGTGCCAGCAGCCAAGAAGGGCCGGGGGGGACCCAGTACTTC CASSQEGPGGTQYF
. . TRBJ2-1 TRBV10-3 TGTGCCATCAGTGAGTCGAGTCCAGGGGCTGGTAATGAGCAGTTCTTC CAISESSPGAGNEQFF
TRBD1 . TRBJ1-4 TRBV28 TGTGCCGGACAGGGAACTAATGAAAAACTGTTTTTT CAGQGTNEKLFF
. few TRBJ2-1 TRBV19 TGTGCCAGTAGTCTCTCGAGGGCCTACAATGAGCAGTTCTTC CASSLSRAYNEQFF
TRBD1 . TRBJ1-2 TRBV6-7 TGTGCCAGCAGAGCCGGGGACAGAAGAAACTATGGCTACACCTTC CASRAGDRRNYGYTF
TRBD1 once TRBJ1-1 TRBV5-1 TGCGCCAGCAGCCAGGGACAGGAGCCCACTGAAGCTTTCTTT CASSQGQEPTEAFF
. . TRBJ1-2 TRBV18 TGTGCCAGCTCACTGGGCAGCGGGAGAGATGGCTACACCTTC CASSLGSGRDGYTF
. . TRBJ1-2 TRBV18 TGTGCCAGCTCCCCCGGACCGGGAAATCCCAGGATCTATGGCTACACCTTC CASSPGPGNPRIYGYTF
TRBD1 . TRBJ2-3 TRBV5-1 TGCGCCAGCAGCTTGGGACAGGGTTTGACAGATACGCAGTATTTT CASSLGQGLTDTQYF
TRBD2 . TRBJ2-1 TRBV14 TGTGCCAGCAGACTAGCGGGGAGTAACAATGAGCAGTTCTTC CASRLAGSNNEQFF